Listed here is a single T cell receptor beta chain. The junction does not match germline at one end; this may be a read error. The sample belongs to a study of blood T cells in healthy people across ages. Germline V gene data show CDR1 as SGHRS and CDR2 as YFSETQ. The CDR3 is made up of 14 amino acids. Combining a sample-barcoded 5' primer with a J-beta primer mix, a second PCR ran for 7 to 11 cycles. One entry per CDR3 protein results from TCRdb running MiXCR on the 5' RACE reads. Among around 1,900,000 distinct CDR3 sequences listed, more than 35% were seen once. The gene calls are TRBV5-1 and TRBJ2-7; D unclear. The receptor's source is a human donor in good health. The sequenced sample was blood. In DNA form, the CDR3 reads TGCGCCAACAGCTTGAATCGCAGGTCCTACGAGCAGTACTTC. This gives the protein CANSLNRRSYEQYF.